The entry below describes one TCR beta chain. The germline gives CDR1 MNHNY, CDR2 SVGAGI (reference sequence). V was shortened by 5 bases and J by 4 bases, with 15 bases between the two germline ends. This CDR3 has 15 residues. This sample was included in a study of blood T cell repertoires in COVID-19. Study-level background: Donors in the United States, Italy and Spain gave samples during acute or convalescent COVID-19.

Here immunoSEQ multiplex PCR was the method, and the copy in TCRdb shows in-frame clones only, minus some. The sample contains 200,000 or so clones, just under 85% of which appear only once. The sample consisted of peripheral blood. The chain uses TRBV6-6 and TRBJ1-5; D is perhaps TRBD1 (5 bases). This clonotype originated in a human donor with acute or convalescent COVID-19. The donor label of this sample is uncertain. Here the CDR3 reads CASSGRTRTNQPQHF. CDR3 DNA: TGTGCCAGCAGTGGACGGACACGCACTAATCAGCCCCAGCATTTT.